These 31 T cell receptor beta chains were sequenced from one sample in a study of T cell responses to AZD1222 COVID-19 vaccine (dated by TCRdb to the early 2020s). In light of the paper, this sample's time point label describes: baseline before first vaccination. Receptor libraries were prepared by the immunoSEQ multiplex PCR assay. Imported from immuneACCESS, the table was reduced by TCRdb to in-frame sequences with V and J called. These copies leave out some clones; in studies compared against another copy, an unresolved V gene accounts for under half, and the cause of the remainder is not known. In this sample the table shows 65,000 to 85,000 clones, more than 70% of which occur a single time. The ten top clones hold about 11% of the sample. The sequencing used peripheral blood, collected on day 0 of AZD1222 vaccination. The receptor set was obtained from an adult in good health.

The chain recombines TRBV7-2 with TRBJ2-1; possibly TRBD2 for D (6 bases). The ends were cut back, 0 bases at V and 4 bases at J, with 7 bases in the middle. From germline, CDR1 is SGHTA and CDR2 FQGNSA. The CDR3 covers 14 residues. CDR3 residues: CASSLAGGYNEQFF. CDR3 DNA sequence: TGTGCCAGCAGCTTAGCGGGAGGTTACAATGAGCAGTTCTTC.

The V gene is TRBV6-5, the J gene TRBJ1-2; D ambiguous. The V gene's germline CDR1 is MNHEY and CDR2 SVGAGI. CDR3 length: 14 residues. V lost 6 bases and J lost 7, with 18 bases in between. CDR3 sequence (DNA): TGTGCCAGCAGCCCCTGGAATGATCGCGGTGGCTACACCTTC. It encodes CASSPWNDRGGYTF.

This chain connects TRBV3-1 (or the pseudogene TRBV3-2) to TRBJ2-1; possible D gene TRBD2, 5 bases. Germline V gene data show CDR1 as LGHDT and CDR2 as YNNKEL (reference sequence). The V gene lost 3 bases and the J gene lost 9 bases, with 12 bases spanning the gap. The CDR3 runs 13 residues. Here the CDR3 reads CASSQGREGEQFF. In DNA form, the CDR3 reads TGTGCCAGCAGCCAGGGCCGAGAGGGTGAGCAGTTCTTC.

This rearrangement joins TRBV7-8 to TRBJ1-1; D unresolved. Germline-derived CDR1 and CDR2 are SGHVS and FQNEAQ. V was cut by 5 bases and J by 1 base, with 29 bases left in between. This CDR3 has 20 residues. CDR3 DNA: TGTGCCAGCAGCCCCCGCTACGGATCTATGAGAGGAGACAAGAACACTGAAGCTTTCTTT. This gives the protein CASSPRYGSMRGDKNTEAFF.

V and J are TRBV19 and TRBJ2-2; D unclear. V gave up 7 bases and J gave up 5 bases, with 8 bases separating them. The CDR3 totals 12 residues. Germline V gives CDR1 LNHDA, CDR2 SQIVND (reference sequence). DNA for the CDR3: TGTGCCAGTACCCTAGGGACCGGGGAGCTGTTTTTT. This gives the protein CASTLGTGELFF. Complete variable domain (other parts from reference TRBV19 and TRBJ2-2): DGGITQSPKYLFRKEGQNVTLSCEQNLNHDAMYWYRQDPGQGLRLIYYSQIVNDFQKGDIAEGYSVSREKKESFPLTVTSAQKNPTAFYLCASTLGTGELFFGEGSRLTVL.

J is TRBJ1-5 and V is TRBV28; TRBD1 matches at 8 bases. The CDR3 has 14 residues. Germline CDR1 reads MDHEN; CDR2 reads SYDVKM. Losses at the gene ends were 5 bases for V and 10 bases for J; bases not matched to a gene: 10. CDR3 bases: TGTGCCAGCAGTCCCGGGACAGGTACCTCTCCCCAGCATTTT. This codes for CASSPGTGTSPQHF.

This sequence joins TRBV27 and TRBJ2-1, with 7 bases lining up with TRBD2. CDR1 and CDR2 (germline): MNHEY, SMNVEV (reference sequence). V trimming: 5 bases; J trimming: 7 bases; junction bases outside the gene matches: 17. The CDR3 is made up of 17 amino acids. The CDR3 nucleotides are TGTGCCAGCAGTCTCCCCTCTACTAGCGCGGCTGCGAATGAGCAGTTCTTC. Translation gives CASSLPSTSAAANEQFF.

As concerns this clone: Other DNA sequences in the same sample also yield this CDR3. The chain has TRBV5-4 and TRBJ1-6; D is ambiguous. From germline, CDR1 is SGHNT and CDR2 YYREEE (reference sequence). V was clipped by 2 bases and J by 7 bases, with 10 bases between them. The CDR3 has 14 amino acids. The CDR3: CASSLSLGNSPLHF. Here the CDR3 DNA reads TGTGCCAGCAGCTTAAGCCTTGGGAATTCACCCCTCCACTTT. Drawing the rest from reference TRBV5-4 and TRBJ1-6, the complete variable domain is ETGVTQSPTHLIKTRGQQVTLRCSSQSGHNTVSWYQQALGQGPQFIFQYYREEENGRGNFPPRFSGLQFPNYSSELNVNALELDDSALYLCASSLSLGNSPLHFGNGTRLTVT.

The chain is built from TRBV28 and TRBJ1-5, with TRBD1 matching over 8 bases. Germline V CDR1 and CDR2: MDHEN, SYDVKM. Trimming took 8 bases from V and 6 from J; bases not matched to a gene: 6. The CDR3 loop spans 13 amino acids. The DNA of the CDR3 is TGTGCCAGCGGAACAGGGGGGCGTCAGCCCCAGCATTTT. Translated: CASGTGGRQPQHF.

CDR3 DNA sequence: TGTGCCAGTAGTATAAGCGGGGGCCAGTGGGGTGGGGAGACCCAGTACTTC. Protein: CASSISGGQWGGETQYF. This rearrangement joins TRBV19 to TRBJ2-5; 8 nucleotides agree with TRBD2. J lost 5 bases, V lost 2 bases, and 13 bases had no gene match. In germline, CDR1 is LNHDA, CDR2 SQIVND (reference sequence). The CDR3 has 17 amino acids.

The chain recombines TRBV4-2 with TRBJ1-5; D not certain. The V gene lost 1 base and the J gene lost 7 bases, with 11 bases spanning the gap. The germline V gene encodes CDR1 LGHNA and CDR2 YNFKEQ. This CDR3 has 14 residues. This CDR3 reads CASSQAGIGQPQHF. In nucleotides, the CDR3 is TGTGCCAGCAGCCAAGCTGGGATAGGACAGCCCCAGCATTTT.

The rearrangement joins TRBV4-1 to TRBJ2-2; D is ambiguous. CDR1 and CDR2 (germline): MGHRA, YSYEKL. The V gene lost 3 bases and the J gene lost 4 bases, with 12 bases spanning the gap. This CDR3 region has 15 residues. For the CDR3, the DNA is TGCGCCAGCAGCCATGAACGGGTCAGCACCGGGGAGCTGTTTTTT. Protein sequence: CASSHERVSTGELFF.

The genes are TRBV7-2 and TRBJ2-2; 9 bases map to TRBD2. Per germline, CDR1 SGHTA and CDR2 FQGNSA. The CDR3 is 15 residues long. V shed 5 bases and J 6 bases; nucleotides not matched to a gene: 7. The CDR3 DNA is TGTGCCAGCAGCATTTTAGCGGGGGAGGCCGGGGAGCTGTTTTTT. Amino acid sequence: CASSILAGEAGELFF.

The V gene is TRBV20-1, the J gene TRBJ1-6, with D possibly being TRBD1 (5 bases). Germline lookup yields CDR1 DFQATT and CDR2 SNEGSKA (reference sequence). V was trimmed by 3 bases and J by 11 bases, leaving 17 bases between them. This CDR3 is built from 14 residues. This chain's CDR3 is CSASPPGLSTPLHF. DNA for the CDR3: TGCAGTGCTAGTCCGCCAGGGCTTTCTACACCCCTCCACTTT.

This clone was found a few times. The chain is built from TRBV6-5 and TRBJ1-2, with D possibly being TRBD1 (6 bases). The ends were cut back, 5 bases at V and 5 bases at J, with 18 bases in the middle. This CDR3 comprises 15 residues. Germline CDR1 is MNHEY and CDR2 is SVGAGI. The CDR3 bases are TGTGCCAGCAGTCCAGGACAGTCGCCCGTATATGGCTACACCTTC. This codes for CASSPGQSPVYGYTF.

This clone was recorded once. The V gene is TRBV7-8, the J gene TRBJ1-5; D ambiguous. V was shortened by 1 base and J by 5 bases, with 9 bases between the two germline ends. CDR1 and CDR2 (germline): SGHVS, FQNEAQ. This CDR3 has 14 amino acids. CDR3 sequence (DNA): TGTGCCAGCAGCTTAGGGACCCAGTATCAGCCCCAGCATTTT. Its protein product is CASSLGTQYQPQHF.

The chain carries TRBV21-1 and TRBJ2-7; TRBD2 was called by the table and not checked on the DNA. TRBV21-1 is an annotated pseudogene. This CDR3 has 15 residues. CDR3 sequence reads: CASSKLGGRVGEQYF. CDR3 DNA: TGTGCCAGCAGCAAGTTGGGGGGACGGGTGGGCGAGCAGTACTTC.

This clone came up once. This chain uses TRBV19 with TRBJ2-3; D may be TRBD2 (5 bases). Germline V gene data show CDR1 as LNHDA and CDR2 as SQIVND (reference sequence). This CDR3 is 15 amino acids long. With 1 base removed from V and 4 bases from J, the gap between germline ends came to 12 bases. CDR3 region: CASSIGASKADTQYF. The CDR3 nucleotides are TGTGCCAGTAGTATAGGTGCTAGCAAGGCAGATACGCAGTATTTT. Based on the CDR3 plus reference TRBV19 and TRBJ2-3, the full variable domain is DGGITQSPKYLFRKEGQNVTLSCEQNLNHDAMYWYRQDPGQGLRLIYYSQIVNDFQKGDIAEGYSVSREKKESFPLTVTSAQKNPTAFYLCASSIGASKADTQYFGPGTRLTVL.

The rearrangement uses TRBV5-4 and TRBJ2-2; 9 bases are a match to TRBD2. Germline-derived CDR1 and CDR2 are SGHNT and YYREEE (reference sequence). With 4 bases clipped from V and 4 bases from J, the junction kept 2 bases outside the gene matches. The CDR3 sequence is 14 residues long. CDR3 region: CASSRLAVTGELFF. DNA of the CDR3: TGTGCCAGCAGCCGACTAGCGGTCACCGGGGAGCTGTTTTTT.

The chain uses TRBV7-8 and TRBJ1-4; the match to TRBD1 covers 10 bases. This CDR3 is built from 18 residues. Germline V gene data show CDR1 as SGHVS and CDR2 as FQNEAQ. The V segment lost 2 bases and the J segment 7 bases; nucleotides outside the gene matches: 13. CDR3 in amino acids: CASSLTRTGGRGGEKLFF. Here the CDR3 DNA reads TGTGCCAGCAGCTTAACGCGGACAGGGGGACGAGGAGGTGAAAAACTGTTTTTT.

The rearrangement joins TRBV7-2 to TRBJ2-7, with D perhaps TRBD2 (6 bases). The CDR3 is 14 residues long. Germline values: CDR1 SGHTA, CDR2 FQGNSA. Trimming cost V 1 base and J 7 bases, with 14 bases left between them. The CDR3 sequence: CASSLGGVAREQYF. The CDR3, as DNA: TGTGCCAGCAGCTTAGGGGGGGTAGCGCGGGAGCAGTACTTC.

The V and J genes are TRBV19 and TRBJ1-2, with TRBD1 matching over 8 bases. The V gene end was trimmed by 6 bases and the J gene end by 7 bases; junction bases not matched to a gene: 13. The CDR3 has 15 amino acids. Germline CDR1 LNHDA, CDR2 SQIVND (reference sequence). CDR3 in DNA: TGTGCCAGTAGCGCCCCGAACAGGGGGGGGACTGGCTACACCTTC. Encoded protein: CASSAPNRGGTGYTF.

The rearrangement uses TRBV5-6 and TRBJ1-6; unclear D gene. The CDR3 is 14 amino acids. CDR1 and CDR2 (germline): SGHDT, YYEEEE. V was pared by 0 bases and J by 7 bases, with 8 bases between. The CDR3 DNA is TGTGCCAGCAGCTTGGCTCGGAGGAATTCACCCCTCCACTTT. This gives the protein CASSLARRNSPLHF.

The V and J genes are TRBV5-1 and TRBJ1-1; D is uncertain. V was pared by 1 base and J by 2 bases, with 9 bases between. CDR1 and CDR2 (germline): SGHRS, YFSETQ. The CDR3 consists of 14 residues. The CDR3 DNA is TGCGCCAGCAGCTTGTATGGCCTAAACACTGAAGCTTTCTTT. It yields the protein CASSLYGLNTEAFF.

The rearrangement joins TRBV9 to TRBJ2-2; no reliable D call. Trimming took off 0 bases at V and 5 bases at J, with 20 bases between the two ends. Germline CDR1 and CDR2: SGDLS and YYNGEE. This CDR3 comprises 18 residues. The CDR3 coding sequence is TGTGCCAGCAGCGTAGGCCCGGACCCAACCTTAAGTACCGGGGAGCTGTTTTTT. Protein sequence: CASSVGPDPTLSTGELFF. Variable domain in full (rest from reference TRBV9 and TRBJ2-2): DSGVTQTPKHLITATGQRVTLRCSPRSGDLSVYWYQQSLDQGLQFLIQYYNGEERAKGNILERFSAQQFPDLHSELNLSSLELGDSALYFCASSVGPDPTLSTGELFFGEGSRLTVL.

This rearrangement joins TRBV30 to TRBJ2-7; TRBD2 matches at 8 bases. V shed 3 bases and J 6 bases; nucleotides not matched to a gene: 13. The CDR3 has 15 residues. CDR1 and CDR2 from the germline V gene are GTSNPN and SVGIG (reference sequence). DNA for the CDR3: TGTGCCTGGAGCCCCAAGCGGGGGCTCAGGTTCGAGCAGTACTTC. Protein sequence: CAWSPKRGLRFEQYF. The complete variable domain, with remaining parts taken from reference TRBV30 and TRBJ2-7, reads SQTIHQWPATLVQPVGSPLSLECTVEGTSNPNLYWYRQAAGRGLQLLFYSVGIGQISSEVPQNLSASRPQDRQFILSSKKLLLSDSGFYLCAWSPKRGLRFEQYFGPGTRLTVT.

This sequence joins TRBV24-1 and TRBJ2-3; D ambiguous. CDR1 and CDR2 (germline): KGHDR, SFDVKD. Between the trimmed V and J ends, which lost 4 bases and 0 bases, there was a span of 10 bases. The CDR3 has 15 amino acids. In DNA, the CDR3 is TGTGCCACCAGTGACTCAGTGACTAGCACAGATACGCAGTATTTT. It yields the protein CATSDSVTSTDTQYF.

The V call is TRBV10-3, the J call TRBJ2-5; 12 bases align to TRBD2. Germline V gives CDR1 ENHRY, CDR2 SYGVKD. Trimming at V came to 7 bases and at J to 4 bases, leaving 7 bases not matched to a gene. This CDR3 comprises 15 residues. CDR3 in DNA: TGTGCCATCACGCCGACTAGCGGGAGTAGAGAGACCCAGTACTTC. Protein: CAITPTSGSRETQYF.

The chain joins TRBV15 to TRBJ1-4; maybe TRBD1 (5 bases). In germline, CDR1 is LNHNV, CDR2 YYDKDF (reference sequence). This CDR3 contains 15 residues. V lost 1 base to trimming and J lost 10 bases, with 16 bases between them. For the CDR3, the DNA is TGTGCCACCAGCAGAGGGGCCAGGGCGGACGTAAAACTGTTTTTT. It translates to CATSRGARADVKLFF.

This rearrangement joins TRBV3-1 (or the pseudogene TRBV3-2) to TRBJ2-3; TRBD1 aligns across 8 bases. Germline CDR1 reads LGHDT; CDR2 reads YNNKEL (reference sequence). The CDR3 covers 14 residues. With 4 bases clipped from V and 6 bases from J, the junction kept 6 bases outside the gene matches. CDR3 coding DNA: TGTGCCAGCAGCCGACAGGGGCGTTGGGATACGCAGTATTTT. Amino acids: CASSRQGRWDTQYF.

The rearrangement links TRBV20-1 to TRBJ2-3; D gene uncertain. This CDR3 has 11 amino acids. Looked up from germline, CDR1 is DFQATT and CDR2 is SNEGSKA (reference sequence). V lost 7 bases and J lost 1, with 6 bases in between. CDR3 sequence reads: CSVSRTDTQYF. The DNA for the CDR3 is TGCAGTGTTTCCCGCACAGATACGCAGTATTTT.